The T cell receptor beta chain described here comes from a study of blood T cell repertoires in COVID-19. Original analysis: The assay estimated nucleated cells by amplifying reference gene primers. This table comes from immunoSEQ multiplex PCR, and its TCRdb copy is limited to in-frame clones, with some not included. That table gives V, J and clone size, and the DNA gave D and trimming. The sample has 200,000 to 300,000 clones, nearly 95% seen once. Per the germline V gene, CDR1 is MNHNS and CDR2 is SASEGT. The ends lost 3 bases at V and 3 bases at J; junction bases unmatched: 1. The CDR3 runs 13 residues.

Source material: peripheral blood. The receptor was isolated from a man younger than 45 with COVID-19, enrolled during active disease. The J gene is TRBJ2-7, the V gene TRBV6-1, with 8 bases lining up with TRBD2. CDR3 in amino acids: CASSETSVYEQYF. In nucleotides, the CDR3 is TGTGCCAGCAGTGAGACTAGCGTCTACGAGCAGTACTTC.